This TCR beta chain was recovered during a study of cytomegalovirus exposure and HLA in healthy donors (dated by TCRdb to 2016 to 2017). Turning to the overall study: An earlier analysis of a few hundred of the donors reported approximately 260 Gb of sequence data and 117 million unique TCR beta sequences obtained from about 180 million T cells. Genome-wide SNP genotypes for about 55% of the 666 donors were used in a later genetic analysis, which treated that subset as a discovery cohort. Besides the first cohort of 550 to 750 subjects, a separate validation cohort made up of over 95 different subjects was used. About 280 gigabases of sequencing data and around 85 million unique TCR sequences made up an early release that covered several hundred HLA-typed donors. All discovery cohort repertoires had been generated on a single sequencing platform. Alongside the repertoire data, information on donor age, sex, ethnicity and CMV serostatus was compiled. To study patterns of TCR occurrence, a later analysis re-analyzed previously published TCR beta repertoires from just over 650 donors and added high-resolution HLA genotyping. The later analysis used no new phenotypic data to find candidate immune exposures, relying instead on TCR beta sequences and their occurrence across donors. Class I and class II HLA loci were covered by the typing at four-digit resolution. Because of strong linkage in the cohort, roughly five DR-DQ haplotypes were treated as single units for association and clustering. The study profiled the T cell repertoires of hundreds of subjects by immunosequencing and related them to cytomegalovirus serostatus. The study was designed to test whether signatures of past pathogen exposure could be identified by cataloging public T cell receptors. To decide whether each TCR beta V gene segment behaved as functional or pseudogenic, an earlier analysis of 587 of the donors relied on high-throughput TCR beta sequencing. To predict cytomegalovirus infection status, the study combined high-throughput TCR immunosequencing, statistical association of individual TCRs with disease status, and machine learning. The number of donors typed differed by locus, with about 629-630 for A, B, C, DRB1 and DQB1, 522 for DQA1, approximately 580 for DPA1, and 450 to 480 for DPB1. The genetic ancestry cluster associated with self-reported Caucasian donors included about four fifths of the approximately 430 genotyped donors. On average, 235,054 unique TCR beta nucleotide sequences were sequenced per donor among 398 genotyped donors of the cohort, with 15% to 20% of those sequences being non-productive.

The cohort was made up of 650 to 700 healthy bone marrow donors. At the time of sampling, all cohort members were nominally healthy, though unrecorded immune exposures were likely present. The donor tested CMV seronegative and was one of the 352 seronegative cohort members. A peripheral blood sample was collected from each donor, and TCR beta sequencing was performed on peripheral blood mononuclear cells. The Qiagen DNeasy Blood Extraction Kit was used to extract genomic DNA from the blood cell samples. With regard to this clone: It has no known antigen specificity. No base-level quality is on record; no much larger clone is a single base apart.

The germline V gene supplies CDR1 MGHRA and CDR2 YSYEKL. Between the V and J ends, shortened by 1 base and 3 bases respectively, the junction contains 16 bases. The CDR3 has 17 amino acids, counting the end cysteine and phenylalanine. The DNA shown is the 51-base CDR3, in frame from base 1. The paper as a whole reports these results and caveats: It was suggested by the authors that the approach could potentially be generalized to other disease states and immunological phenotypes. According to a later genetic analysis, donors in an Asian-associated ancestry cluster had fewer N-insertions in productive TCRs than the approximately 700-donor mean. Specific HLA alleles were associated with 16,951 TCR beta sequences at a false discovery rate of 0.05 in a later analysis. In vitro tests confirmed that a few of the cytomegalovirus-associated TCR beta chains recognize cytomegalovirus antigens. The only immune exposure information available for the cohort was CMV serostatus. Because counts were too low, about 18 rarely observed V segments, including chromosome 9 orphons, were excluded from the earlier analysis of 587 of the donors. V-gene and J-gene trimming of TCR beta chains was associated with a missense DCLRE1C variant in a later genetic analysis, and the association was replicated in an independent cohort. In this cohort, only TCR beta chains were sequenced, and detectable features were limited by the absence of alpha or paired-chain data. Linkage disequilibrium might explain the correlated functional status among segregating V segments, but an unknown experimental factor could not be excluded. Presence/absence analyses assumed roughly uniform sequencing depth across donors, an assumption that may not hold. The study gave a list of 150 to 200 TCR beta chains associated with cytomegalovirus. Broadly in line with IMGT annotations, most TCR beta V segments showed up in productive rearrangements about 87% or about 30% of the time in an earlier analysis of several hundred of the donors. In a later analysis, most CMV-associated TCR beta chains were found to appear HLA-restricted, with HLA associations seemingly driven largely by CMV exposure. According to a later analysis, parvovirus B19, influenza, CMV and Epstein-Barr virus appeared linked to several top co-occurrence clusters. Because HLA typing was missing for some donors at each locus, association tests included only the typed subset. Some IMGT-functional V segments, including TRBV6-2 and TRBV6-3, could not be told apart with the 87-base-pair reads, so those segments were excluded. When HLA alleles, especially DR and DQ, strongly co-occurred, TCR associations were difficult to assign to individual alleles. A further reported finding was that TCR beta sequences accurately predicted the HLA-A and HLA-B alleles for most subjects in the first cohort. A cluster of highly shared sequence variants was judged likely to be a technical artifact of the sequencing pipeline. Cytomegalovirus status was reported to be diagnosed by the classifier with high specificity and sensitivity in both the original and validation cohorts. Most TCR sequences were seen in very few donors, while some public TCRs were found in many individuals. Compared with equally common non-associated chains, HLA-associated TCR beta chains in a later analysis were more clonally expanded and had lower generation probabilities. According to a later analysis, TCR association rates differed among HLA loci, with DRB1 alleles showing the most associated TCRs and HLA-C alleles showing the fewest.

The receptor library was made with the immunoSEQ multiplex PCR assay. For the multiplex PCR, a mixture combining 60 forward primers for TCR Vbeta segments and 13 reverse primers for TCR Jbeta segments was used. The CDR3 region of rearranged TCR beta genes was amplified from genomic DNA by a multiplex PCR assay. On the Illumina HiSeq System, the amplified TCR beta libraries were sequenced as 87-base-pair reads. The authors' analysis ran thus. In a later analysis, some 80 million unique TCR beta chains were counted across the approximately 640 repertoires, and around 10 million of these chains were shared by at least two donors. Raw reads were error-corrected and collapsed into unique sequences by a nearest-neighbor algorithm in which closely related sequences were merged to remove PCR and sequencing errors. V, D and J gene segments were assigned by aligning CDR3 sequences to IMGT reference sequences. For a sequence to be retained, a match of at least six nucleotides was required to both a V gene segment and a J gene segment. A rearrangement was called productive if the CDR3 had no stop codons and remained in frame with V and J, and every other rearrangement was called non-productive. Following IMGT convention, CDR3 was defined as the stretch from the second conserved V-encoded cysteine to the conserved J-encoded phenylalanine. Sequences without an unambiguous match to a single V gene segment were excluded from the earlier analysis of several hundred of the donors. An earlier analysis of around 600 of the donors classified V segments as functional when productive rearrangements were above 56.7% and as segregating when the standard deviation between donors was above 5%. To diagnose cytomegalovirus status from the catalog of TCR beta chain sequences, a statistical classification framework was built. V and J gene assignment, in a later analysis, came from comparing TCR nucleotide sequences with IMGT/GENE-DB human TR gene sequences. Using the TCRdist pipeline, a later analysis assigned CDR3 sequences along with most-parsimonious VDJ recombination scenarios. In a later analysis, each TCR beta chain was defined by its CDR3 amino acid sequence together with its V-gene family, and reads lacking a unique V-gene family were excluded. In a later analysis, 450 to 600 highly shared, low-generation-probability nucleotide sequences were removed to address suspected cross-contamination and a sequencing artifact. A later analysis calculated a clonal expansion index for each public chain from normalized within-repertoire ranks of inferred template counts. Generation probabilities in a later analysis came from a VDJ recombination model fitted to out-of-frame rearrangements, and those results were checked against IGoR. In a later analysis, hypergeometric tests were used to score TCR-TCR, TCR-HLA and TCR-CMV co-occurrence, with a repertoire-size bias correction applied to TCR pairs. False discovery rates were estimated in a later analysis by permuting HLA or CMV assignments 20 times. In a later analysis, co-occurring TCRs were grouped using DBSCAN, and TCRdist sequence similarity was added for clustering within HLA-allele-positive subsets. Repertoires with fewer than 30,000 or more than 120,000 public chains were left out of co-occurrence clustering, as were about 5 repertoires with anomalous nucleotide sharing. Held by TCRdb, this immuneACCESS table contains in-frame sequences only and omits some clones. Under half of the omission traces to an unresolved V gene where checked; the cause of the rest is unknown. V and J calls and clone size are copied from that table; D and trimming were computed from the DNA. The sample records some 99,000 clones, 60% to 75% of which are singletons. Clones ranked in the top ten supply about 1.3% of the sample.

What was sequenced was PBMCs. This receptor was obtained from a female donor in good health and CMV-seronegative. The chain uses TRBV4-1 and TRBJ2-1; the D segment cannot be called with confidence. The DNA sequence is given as TGCGCCAGCAGCCAAGCACCCGAGATAGCCGACTACAATGAGCAGTTCTTC. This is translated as CASSQAPEIADYNEQFF.